Sequencing of this T cell receptor beta chain was carried out in a study of CD8 T cells in Susac syndrome. It was with random hexamers that roughly 0.45 to 1 ug RNA was reverse transcribed. Multiplex PCR with immunoSEQ amplified the TCR beta CDR3 across 54 Vbeta and 13 Jbeta. From the immunoSEQ multiplex PCR reads, TCRdb called clonotypes with MiXCR, one entry per CDR3 protein. The data hold about 140,000 distinct CDR3 sequences, with around 93% observed a single time. V gave up 4 bases and J gave up 9 bases; unmatched junction bases: 8. Germline V lookup: CDR1 SGHTA, CDR2 FQGNSA. The CDR3 loop spans 15 amino acids.

The chain combines TRBV7-2 with TRBJ1-6; TRBD1 matches 8 bases. What was sequenced was CD4+ T cells from PBMCs. The TCR was taken from a human donor with Susac syndrome. The CDR3 sequence is CASSYKGQGASPLHF. CDR3 DNA: TGTGCCAGCAGCTATAAAGGACAGGGCGCTTCACCCCTCCACTTT.